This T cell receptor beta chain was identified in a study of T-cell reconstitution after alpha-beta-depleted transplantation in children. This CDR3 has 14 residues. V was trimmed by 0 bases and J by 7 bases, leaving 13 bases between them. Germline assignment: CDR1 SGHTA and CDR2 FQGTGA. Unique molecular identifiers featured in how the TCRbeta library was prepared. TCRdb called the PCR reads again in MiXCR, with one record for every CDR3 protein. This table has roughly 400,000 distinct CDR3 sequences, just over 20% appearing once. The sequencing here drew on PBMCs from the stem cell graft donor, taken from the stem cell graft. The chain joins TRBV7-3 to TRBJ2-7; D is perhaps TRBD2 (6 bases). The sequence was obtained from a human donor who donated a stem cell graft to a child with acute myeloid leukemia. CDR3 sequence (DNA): TGTGCCAGCAGCTTAACCCCGGGAGCTGGGGAGCAGTACTTC. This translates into CASSLTPGAGEQYF.